Listed below are T cell receptor beta chains from one sample, sequenced in a study of blood T cell repertoires in COVID-19. Using immunoSEQ multiplex PCR, the repertoire was profiled, and TCRdb retains in-frame clones only, with some absent. The data hold roughly 110,000 clones, with approximately 84% observed a single time. Sequenced sample: peripheral blood. The receptors were gathered from a man aged 45-65 years with acute or convalescent COVID-19. Each CDR3 is given without its conserved first and last residue. The order of the fields is V gene, J gene, clone size, D gene, CDR3 protein. D genes are given only for firm matches. The size of a clone is reported for some rows only, either as once, few or many, or as a class for expanded clones.

TRBV2	TRBJ2-1	once	-	ASSEISSYNEQF
TRBV4-2	TRBJ1-2	few	TRBD1	ASSQDRSSYGYT
TRBV9	TRBJ2-5	-	TRBD2	ASSAPGLAGGETQY
TRBV19	TRBJ2-7	-	TRBD1	ATLTGEEQY
TRBV10-3	TRBJ2-2	-	-	AISEIGGVNGELF
TRBV14	TRBJ1-3	few	-	ASSQGEVSPGNTIY
TRBV21-1	TRBJ2-4	-	-	ASSKREIGGWYIQY
TRBV2	TRBJ1-4	-	-	ASRLTGTTNEKLF
TRBV5-1	TRBJ2-3	-	TRBD2	ASSPSLSGSGMADTQY
TRBV2	TRBJ2-5	few	-	ASTEQGRKETQY
TRBV4-1	TRBJ1-1	once	TRBD1	ASSRSAGQGAKIPEAF
TRBV5-1	TRBJ1-3	-	-	ASSPDRSGNTIY
TRBV12-3/TRBV12-4	TRBJ1-6	-	-	ASSQGNSPLH
TRBV21-1	TRBJ2-3	-	-	ASSSETPGTSGDLCRYKADTQY
TRBV4-2	TRBJ2-1	few	TRBD2	ASSQGGGGENEQF
TRBV7-8	TRBJ1-4	-	TRBD1	ASSEDRGLF
TRBV19	TRBJ2-2	-	TRBD1	ASRRQGSTGELF
TRBV10-2	TRBJ1-6	-	TRBD1	ASRGQNNSPLH
TRBV7-9	TRBJ2-2	-	TRBD1	ASSLGDRNTGELF
TRBV6-5	TRBJ2-1	-	-	ASRNRWDEQF
TRBV7-2	TRBJ2-7	-	-	ASSQVRGREQY
TRBV12-3/TRBV12-4	TRBJ1-5	-	-	ASSQGADQPQH
TRBV3-1/TRBV3-2	TRBJ1-2	-	-	ASSQDWEKSYGYT
TRBV4-1	TRBJ2-7	once	TRBD2	ASSHSRGGSSYEQY
TRBV2	TRBJ1-3	few	TRBD1	ASSERTGGLNTIY
TRBV9	TRBJ2-2	few	TRBD1	ASSDRGLNTGELF
TRBV5-4	TRBJ2-5	-	TRBD2	ASSLGLAGAETQY
TRBV5-1	TRBJ2-3	-	-	ASSLTLASDTQY
TRBV9	TRBJ2-1	-	TRBD2	ASSTPGTSGGAVSYNEQF
TRBV7-2	TRBJ1-2	few	-	ASSPAAPSGGYT
TRBV14	TRBJ2-3	-	-	ASSHGDFRTDTQY
TRBV12-3/TRBV12-4	TRBJ1-1	-	TRBD1	AIKTGESTEAF
TRBV3-1/TRBV3-2	TRBJ2-5	once	TRBD2	ASSLGTGGETQY
TRBV5-1	TRBJ1-1	-	TRBD1	ASSYDRGGTEAF
TRBV7-2	TRBJ1-5	few	-	ASSLDPGGQPQH
TRBV5-8	TRBJ2-7	-	TRBD1	ASSWGQGSDEQY
TRBV28	TRBJ2-3	-	TRBD1	ASSLLDRETDTQY
TRBV7-3	TRBJ1-3	-	-	ASSPRGGAGNTIY
TRBV27	TRBJ1-2	-	-	ASSFPSGGSYT
TRBV2	TRBJ1-5	-	TRBD1	ASSESWTGGGQPQH
TRBV28	TRBJ1-2	-	-	ASSFSVNYGYT
TRBV11-2	TRBJ1-1	-	TRBD1	ASSIDRGIEAF
TRBV21-1	TRBJ1-1	-	-	ASIDRVGTEAF
TRBV28	TRBJ1-1	-	-	ATSWGGRDAF
TRBV5-1	TRBJ2-3	-	-	ASSLARVADTQY
TRBV6-5	TRBJ2-6	-	-	ASSITGANVLT
TRBV10-2	TRBJ2-7	-	TRBD2	ASRRDYSYEQY
TRBV5-5	TRBJ1-1	once	TRBD1	ASSLGAPQGAGTEAF
TRBV10-3	TRBJ1-6	few	TRBD1	AISGAETGYRSPLH
TRBV11-2	TRBJ2-7	once	-	ASSLDLSTLIYEQY
TRBV24-1	TRBJ1-2	-	-	ATSDSSGYNYGYT
TRBV24-1	TRBJ2-2	-	-	ATSEQPGNTGELF
TRBV12-5	TRBJ2-1	once	TRBD1	ASGGTGDYNEQF
TRBV24-1	TRBJ2-3	-	TRBD2	ATSDWSGGASDTQY
TRBV24-1	TRBJ2-2	-	-	ATSDFGTTNTGELF